This note documents a single T cell receptor beta chain sequence. The CDR3 length is 17 residues. The germline gives CDR1 SGHKS, CDR2 YYEKEE (reference sequence). Trimming removed 1 base from V and 4 bases from J; junction bases left unmatched: 13. This sample is part of a study of blood T cell repertoires in COVID-19. Study details: Specimens from acute and convalescent COVID-19 originated in the United States, Italy and Spain.

Sequencing used immunoSEQ multiplex PCR; TCRdb keeps in-frame clones, though not all of them. The sample consists of about 480,000 clones, 85% to 90% of them appearing once. Sequencing was performed on PBMCs or T cells enriched from blood (not recorded which). The TCR comes from a woman between 40 and 55 years old who had recovered from COVID-19. This rearrangement joins TRBV5-5 to TRBJ1-1; 7 bases align to TRBD1. CDR3 nucleotide sequence: TGTGCCAGCAGCTTGAGTGAGGGGGCGAACTTACGCACTGAAGCTTTCTTT. Translated, it gives CASSLSEGANLRTEAFF.